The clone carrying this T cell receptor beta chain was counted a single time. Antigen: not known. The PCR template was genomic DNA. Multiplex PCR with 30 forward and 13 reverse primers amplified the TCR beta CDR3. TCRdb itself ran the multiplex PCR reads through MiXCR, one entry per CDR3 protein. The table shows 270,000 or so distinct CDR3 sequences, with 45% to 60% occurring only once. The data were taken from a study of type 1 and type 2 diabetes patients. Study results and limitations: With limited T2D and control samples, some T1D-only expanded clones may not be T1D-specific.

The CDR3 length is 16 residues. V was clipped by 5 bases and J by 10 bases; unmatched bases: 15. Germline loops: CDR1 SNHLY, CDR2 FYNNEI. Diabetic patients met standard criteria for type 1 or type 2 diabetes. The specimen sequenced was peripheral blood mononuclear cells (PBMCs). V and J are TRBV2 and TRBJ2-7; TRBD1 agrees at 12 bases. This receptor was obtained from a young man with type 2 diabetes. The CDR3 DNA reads TGTGCCAGCAGTACTTCCACCGGGACAGGGGGCGAATCCCAGTACTTC. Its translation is CASSTSTGTGGESQYF.